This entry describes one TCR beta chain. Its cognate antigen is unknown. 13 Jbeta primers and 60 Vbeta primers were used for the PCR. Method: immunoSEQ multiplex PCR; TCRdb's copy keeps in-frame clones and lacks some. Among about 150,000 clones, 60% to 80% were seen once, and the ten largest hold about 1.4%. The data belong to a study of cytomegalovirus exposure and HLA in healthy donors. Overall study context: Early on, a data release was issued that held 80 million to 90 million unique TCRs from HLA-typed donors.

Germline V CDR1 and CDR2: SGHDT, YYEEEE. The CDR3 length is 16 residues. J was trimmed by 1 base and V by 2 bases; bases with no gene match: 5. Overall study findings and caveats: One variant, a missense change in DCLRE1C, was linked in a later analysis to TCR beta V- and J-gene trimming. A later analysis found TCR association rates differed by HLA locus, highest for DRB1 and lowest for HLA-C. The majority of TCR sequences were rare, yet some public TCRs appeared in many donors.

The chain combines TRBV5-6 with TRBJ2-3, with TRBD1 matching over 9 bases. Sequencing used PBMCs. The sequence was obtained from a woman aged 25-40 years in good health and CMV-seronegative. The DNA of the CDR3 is TGTGCCAGCAGCTTCCGGACAGGGGATCGCACAGATACGCAGTATTTT. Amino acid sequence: CASSFRTGDRTDTQYF.